Listed below are T cell receptor beta chains from one sample, sequenced in a study of PD-L1 blockade in urothelial cancer. The table came from immunoSEQ multiplex PCR; TCRdb's copy has only in-frame clones and leaves some out. Here the sample spans approximately 34,000 clones, roughly 88% being singletons. Source: PBMCs, taken around atezolizumab (anti-PD-L1) treatment. The receptor set was obtained from a man aged 55 to 69 with urothelial cancer. Each CDR3 is given with its conserved first and last residue. Each record gives: J gene, V gene, CDR3 protein.

J gene: TRBJ1-5; V gene: TRBV6-6; CDR3 protein: CASSYGGGYSNQPQHF
J gene: TRBJ1-5; V gene: TRBV6-1; CDR3 protein: CASQGTGVRQPQHF
J gene: TRBJ1-6; V gene: TRBV5-5; CDR3 protein: CASSLGGDSYNSPLHF
J gene: TRBJ1-2; V gene: TRBV2; CDR3 protein: CASNKDRVNYGYTF
J gene: TRBJ1-1; V gene: TRBV2; CDR3 protein: CASMRRGHTEAFF
J gene: TRBJ2-7; V gene: TRBV7-2; CDR3 protein: CASSPGAGAGEQYF
J gene: TRBJ2-5; V gene: TRBV11-2; CDR3 protein: CASRRETQYF
J gene: TRBJ2-5; V gene: TRBV7-3; CDR3 protein: CASSSLAGGRETQYF
J gene: TRBJ2-2; V gene: TRBV7-9; CDR3 protein: CASSFSGLAGANTGELFF
J gene: TRBJ2-7; V gene: TRBV19; CDR3 protein: CASTKSPGTGGLYEQYF
J gene: TRBJ2-5; V gene: TRBV5-4; CDR3 protein: CASSLGSGGRALRQETQYF
J gene: TRBJ2-7; V gene: TRBV29-1; CDR3 protein: CSGLAGGLHEQYF
J gene: TRBJ1-4; V gene: TRBV7-9; CDR3 protein: CASSLGSTTNEKLFF
J gene: TRBJ2-3; V gene: TRBV30; CDR3 protein: CALGGGAQPRQYF
J gene: TRBJ2-2; V gene: TRBV29-1; CDR3 protein: CSVASGGGWTGELFF
J gene: TRBJ1-2; V gene: TRBV5-4; CDR3 protein: CASSSARQGMNYGYTF
J gene: TRBJ1-1; V gene: TRBV5-4; CDR3 protein: CASSPPYGQGNTEAFF
J gene: TRBJ2-5; V gene: TRBV5-1; CDR3 protein: CASSQGQGPETQYF
J gene: TRBJ2-7; V gene: TRBV20-1; CDR3 protein: CSARDSYEQYF
J gene: TRBJ1-2; V gene: TRBV7-2; CDR3 protein: CASSFDGTARNYGYTF
J gene: TRBJ1-1; V gene: TRBV6-5; CDR3 protein: CASSYTTEVTEAFF
J gene: TRBJ2-3; V gene: TRBV5-5; CDR3 protein: CASSSGRHTDTQYF
J gene: TRBJ1-3; V gene: TRBV5-6; CDR3 protein: CASSSRDNSGNTIYF
J gene: TRBJ1-5; V gene: TRBV27; CDR3 protein: CASSFFYSNQPQHF
J gene: TRBJ2-7; V gene: TRBV19; CDR3 protein: CASSIESPTGEQYF
J gene: TRBJ1-3; V gene: TRBV4-1; CDR3 protein: CASSLQTGTSGNTIYF
J gene: TRBJ1-2; V gene: TRBV5-1; CDR3 protein: CASSLTGGYSGYTF
J gene: TRBJ1-1; V gene: TRBV5-4; CDR3 protein: CASSTRTAPTEAFF
J gene: TRBJ1-3; V gene: TRBV7-8; CDR3 protein: CASSLGDSRNTIYF
J gene: TRBJ2-2; V gene: TRBV5-1; CDR3 protein: CASSSTGTSGEELFF
J gene: TRBJ2-2; V gene: TRBV30; CDR3 protein: CAWSVSRVADPTGELFF
J gene: TRBJ2-1; V gene: TRBV2; CDR3 protein: CASSYETGGTEQFF
J gene: TRBJ2-1; V gene: TRBV10-2; CDR3 protein: CATSYREAYNEQFF
J gene: TRBJ1-6; V gene: TRBV7-3; CDR3 protein: CASSFPDIGSNSPLHF
J gene: TRBJ2-5; V gene: TRBV5-4; CDR3 protein: CASSLGGNNQETQYF
J gene: TRBJ1-1; V gene: TRBV7-8; CDR3 protein: CASSTRTGMNTEAFF
J gene: TRBJ1-2; V gene: TRBV30; CDR3 protein: CAWENRGLLGGYTF